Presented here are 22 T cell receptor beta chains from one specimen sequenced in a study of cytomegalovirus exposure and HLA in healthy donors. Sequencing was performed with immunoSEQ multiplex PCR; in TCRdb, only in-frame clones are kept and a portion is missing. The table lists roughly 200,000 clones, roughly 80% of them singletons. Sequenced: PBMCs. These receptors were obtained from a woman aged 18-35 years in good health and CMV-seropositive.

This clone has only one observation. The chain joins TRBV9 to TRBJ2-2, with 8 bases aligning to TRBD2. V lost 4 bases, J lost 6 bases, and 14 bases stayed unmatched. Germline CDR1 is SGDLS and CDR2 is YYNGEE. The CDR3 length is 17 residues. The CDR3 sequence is CASSPTGTRVGPGELFF. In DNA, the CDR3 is TGTGCCAGCAGCCCCACCGGGACTAGGGTAGGTCCCGGGGAGCTGTTTTTT.

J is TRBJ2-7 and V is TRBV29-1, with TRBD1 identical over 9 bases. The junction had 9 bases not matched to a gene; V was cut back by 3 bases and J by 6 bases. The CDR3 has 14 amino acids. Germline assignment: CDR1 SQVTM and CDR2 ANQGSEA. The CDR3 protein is CSVDYTGQGFEQYF. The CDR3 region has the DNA TGCAGCGTTGACTACACAGGACAGGGGTTCGAGCAGTACTTC.

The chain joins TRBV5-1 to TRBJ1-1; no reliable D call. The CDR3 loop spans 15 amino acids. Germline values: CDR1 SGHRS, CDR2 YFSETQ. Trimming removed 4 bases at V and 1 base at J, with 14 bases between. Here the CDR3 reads CASSPLLVKNTEAFF. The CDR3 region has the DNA TGCGCCAGCAGCCCTCTCCTAGTAAAGAACACTGAAGCTTTCTTT.

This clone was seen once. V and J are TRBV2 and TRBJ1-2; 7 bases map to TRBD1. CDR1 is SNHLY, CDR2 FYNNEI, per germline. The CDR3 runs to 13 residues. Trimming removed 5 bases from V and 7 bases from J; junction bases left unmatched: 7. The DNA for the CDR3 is TGTGCCAGCAGTCCCAGACAGGGAGGTGGCTACACCTTC. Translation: CASSPRQGGGYTF.

The CDR3 DNA follows: TGTGCCAGCAGTGAATTGAGCGGCGGGAGGGGGAGTGGGGAGCTGTTTTTT. This encodes CASSELSGGRGSGELFF. The rearrangement links TRBV6-1 to TRBJ2-2; TRBD2 matches 9 bases. The J segment lost 8 bases and the V segment lost 2 bases, leaving 12 bases of the junction unmatched. Germline CDR1 is MNHNS and CDR2 is SASEGT. The CDR3 totals 17 residues.

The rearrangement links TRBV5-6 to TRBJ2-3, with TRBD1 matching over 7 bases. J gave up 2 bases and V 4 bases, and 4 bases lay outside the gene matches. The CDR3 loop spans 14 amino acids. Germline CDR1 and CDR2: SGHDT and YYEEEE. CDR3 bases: TGTGCCAGCAGCACTACAGGGGTCACAGATACGCAGTATTTT. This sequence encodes CASSTTGVTDTQYF.

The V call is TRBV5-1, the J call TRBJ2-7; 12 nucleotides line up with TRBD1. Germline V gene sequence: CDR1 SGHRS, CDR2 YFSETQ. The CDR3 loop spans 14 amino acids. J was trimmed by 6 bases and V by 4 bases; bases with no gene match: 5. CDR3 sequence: CASSPWDRGLEQYF. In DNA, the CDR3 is TGCGCCAGCAGCCCTTGGGACAGGGGGCTCGAGCAGTACTTC.

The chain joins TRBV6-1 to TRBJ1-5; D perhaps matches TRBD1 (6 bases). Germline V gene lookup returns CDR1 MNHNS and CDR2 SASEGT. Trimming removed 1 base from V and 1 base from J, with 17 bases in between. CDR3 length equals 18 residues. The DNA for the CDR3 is TGTGCCAGCAGTGAAGTCGCGGGGGGCATCGGCAGCAATCAGCCCCAGCATTTT. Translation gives CASSEVAGGIGSNQPQHF.

The CDR3 spells CASRGGVNTEAFF. Here the CDR3 DNA reads TGTGCCAGCAGGGGGGGGGTGAACACTGAAGCTTTCTTT. The chain joins TRBV7-8 to TRBJ1-1, with a weak D call TRBD1 (5 bases). This CDR3 comprises 13 residues. Per germline, CDR1 SGHVS and CDR2 FQNEAQ. Trimming removed 6 bases from V and 0 bases from J, with 8 bases in between.

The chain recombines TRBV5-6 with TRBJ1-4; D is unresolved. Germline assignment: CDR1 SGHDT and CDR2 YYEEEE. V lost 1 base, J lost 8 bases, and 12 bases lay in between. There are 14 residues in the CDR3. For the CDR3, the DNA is TGTGCCAGCAGCTTGAACCGGGGAGGGGAAAAACTGTTTTTT. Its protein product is CASSLNRGGEKLFF.

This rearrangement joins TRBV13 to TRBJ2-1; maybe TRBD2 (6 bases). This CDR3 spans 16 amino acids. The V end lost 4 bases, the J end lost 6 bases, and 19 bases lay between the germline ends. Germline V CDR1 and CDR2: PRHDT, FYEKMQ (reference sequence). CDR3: CASSSRGTRTLNEQFF. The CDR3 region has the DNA TGTGCCAGCAGCTCCCGCGGGACCCGCACCCTCAATGAGCAGTTCTTC.

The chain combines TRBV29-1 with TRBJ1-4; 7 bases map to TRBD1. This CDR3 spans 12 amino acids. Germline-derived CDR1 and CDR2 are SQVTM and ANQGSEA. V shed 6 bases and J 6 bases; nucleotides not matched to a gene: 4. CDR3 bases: TGCAGCGTCGGCCAGGGGGATGAAAAACTGTTTTTT. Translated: CSVGQGDEKLFF. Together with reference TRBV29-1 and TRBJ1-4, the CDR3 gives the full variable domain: SAVISQKPSRDICQRGTSLTIQCQVDSQVTMMFWYRQQPGQSLTLIATANQGSEATYESGFVIDKFPISRPNLTFSTLTVSNMSPEDSSIYLCSVGQGDEKLFFGSGTQLSVL.

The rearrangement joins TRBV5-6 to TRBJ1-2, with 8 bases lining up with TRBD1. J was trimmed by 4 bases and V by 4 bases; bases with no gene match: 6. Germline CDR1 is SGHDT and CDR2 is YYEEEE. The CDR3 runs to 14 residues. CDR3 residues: CASSPTGDFYGYTF. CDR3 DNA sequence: TGTGCCAGCAGCCCGACAGGGGACTTCTATGGCTACACCTTC.

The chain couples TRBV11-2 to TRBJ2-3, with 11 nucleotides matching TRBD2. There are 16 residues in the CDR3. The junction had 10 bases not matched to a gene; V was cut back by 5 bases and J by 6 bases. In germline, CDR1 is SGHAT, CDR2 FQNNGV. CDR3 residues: CASSPIAGGPQDTQYF. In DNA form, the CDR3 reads TGTGCCAGCAGCCCTATAGCGGGGGGGCCGCAGGATACGCAGTATTTT.

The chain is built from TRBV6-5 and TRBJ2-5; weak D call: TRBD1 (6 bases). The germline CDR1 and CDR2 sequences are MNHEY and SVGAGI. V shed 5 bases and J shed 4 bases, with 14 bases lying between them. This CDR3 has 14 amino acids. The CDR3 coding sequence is TGTGCCAGCAGTGGCAGAGTAGGGGGAGAGACCCAGTACTTC. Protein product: CASSGRVGGETQYF.

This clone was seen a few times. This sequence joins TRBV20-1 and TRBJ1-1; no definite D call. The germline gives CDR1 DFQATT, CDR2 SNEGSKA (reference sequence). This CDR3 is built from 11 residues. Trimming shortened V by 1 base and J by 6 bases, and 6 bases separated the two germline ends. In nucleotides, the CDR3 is TGCAGTGCTAGAGCCCGGGCTGAAGCTTTCTTT. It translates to CSARARAEAFF.

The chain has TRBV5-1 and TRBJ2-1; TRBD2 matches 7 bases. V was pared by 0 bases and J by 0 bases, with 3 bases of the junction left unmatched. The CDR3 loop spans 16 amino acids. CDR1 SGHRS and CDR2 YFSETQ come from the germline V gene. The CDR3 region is CASSLDRGGSYNEQFF. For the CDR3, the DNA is TGCGCCAGCAGCTTGGACCGCGGGGGCTCCTACAATGAGCAGTTCTTC.

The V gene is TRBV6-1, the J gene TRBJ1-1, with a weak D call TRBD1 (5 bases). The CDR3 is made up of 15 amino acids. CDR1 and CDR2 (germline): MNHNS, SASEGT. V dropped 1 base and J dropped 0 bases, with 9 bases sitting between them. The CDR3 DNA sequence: TGTGCCAGCAGTGAAGATCCGGGGGTGAACACTGAAGCTTTCTTT. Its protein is CASSEDPGVNTEAFF.

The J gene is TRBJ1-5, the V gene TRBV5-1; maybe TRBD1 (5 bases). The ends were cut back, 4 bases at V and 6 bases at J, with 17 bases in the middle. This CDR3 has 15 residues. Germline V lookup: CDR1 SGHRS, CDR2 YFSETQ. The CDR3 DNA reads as TGCGCCAGCAGCCCAGGGCCAGGGTTGAGTCAGCCCCAGCATTTT. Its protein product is CASSPGPGLSQPQHF.

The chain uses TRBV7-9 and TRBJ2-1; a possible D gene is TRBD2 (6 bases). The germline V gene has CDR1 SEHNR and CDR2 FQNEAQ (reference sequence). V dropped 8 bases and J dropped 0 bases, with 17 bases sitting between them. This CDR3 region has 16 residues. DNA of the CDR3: TGTGCCAGCGGATCCCCGCGGGGCAGCTCCTACAATGAGCAGTTCTTC. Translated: CASGSPRGSSYNEQFF.

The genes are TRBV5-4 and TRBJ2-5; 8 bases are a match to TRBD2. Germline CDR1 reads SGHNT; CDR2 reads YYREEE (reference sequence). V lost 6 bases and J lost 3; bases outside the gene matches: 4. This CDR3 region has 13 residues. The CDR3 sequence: CASTRRGEETQYF. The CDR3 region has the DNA TGTGCCAGCACCCGGCGGGGGGAAGAGACCCAGTACTTC.

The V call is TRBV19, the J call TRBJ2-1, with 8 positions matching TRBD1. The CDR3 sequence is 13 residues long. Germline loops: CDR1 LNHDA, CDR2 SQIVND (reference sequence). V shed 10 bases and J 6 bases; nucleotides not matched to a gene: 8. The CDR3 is CATNRGQGNEQFF. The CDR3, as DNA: TGTGCCACTAATAGAGGACAGGGCAATGAGCAGTTCTTC.